The 27 T cell receptor beta chains given below trace back to one sample, sequenced in a study of T cells of healthy individuals. MiXCR, applied by TCRdb to the 5' RACE reads, yields one record per CDR3 protein. This repertoire shows fewer than 75,000 distinct CDR3 sequences, about 16% found once; its top ten account for approximately 4.8%. The receptors were sampled from a human donor in good health.

This clonotype has more than one count but fewer than ten. The CDR3: CASSTYQARGRGSNQPQHF. CDR3 in DNA: TGTGCCAGCAGTACTTACCAGGCTCGCGGGAGAGGGAGCAATCAGCCCCAGCATTTT. This sequence joins TRBV28 and TRBJ1-5, with D uncertain. The CDR3 runs 19 residues. V shed 5 bases and J shed 1 base, with 24 bases lying between them. Germline lookup yields CDR1 MDHEN and CDR2 SYDVKM.

This clonotype was observed many times. The chain is built from TRBV4-3 and TRBJ2-1, with 9 bases lining up with TRBD2. Losses at the gene ends were 0 bases for V and 4 bases for J; bases not matched to a gene: 4. CDR1 LGHNA and CDR2 YSLEER come from the germline V gene. The length of the CDR3 is 16 residues. The CDR3 sequence is CASSQEGLALYNEQFF. CDR3 in DNA: TGCGCCAGCAGCCAAGAAGGACTAGCGCTATACAATGAGCAGTTCTTC.

The V and J genes are TRBV20-1 and TRBJ2-6; D call uncertain. The CDR3 covers 15 residues. CDR1 DFQATT and CDR2 SNEGSKA come from the germline V gene (reference sequence). V lost 0 bases to trimming and J lost 0 bases, with 6 bases between them. CDR3 region: CSAREQSSGANVLTF. DNA for the CDR3: TGCAGTGCTAGAGAACAGAGCTCTGGGGCCAACGTCCTGACTTTC.

The chain combines TRBV7-8 with TRBJ2-7; D is undetermined. The CDR3 totals 13 residues. Germline V gene data show CDR1 as SGHVS and CDR2 as FQNEAQ. V was shortened by 5 bases and J by 1 base, with 9 bases between the two germline ends. The CDR3 region has the DNA TGTGCCAGCAGCGTTCGCGGATCCTACGAGCAGTACTTC. It codes for CASSVRGSYEQYF.

The table lists this clonotype with a few counts. This chain connects TRBV27 to TRBJ1-6, with TRBD1 matching 7 bases. The CDR3 length is 13 residues. The J segment lost 7 bases and the V segment lost 7 bases, leaving 4 bases of the junction unmatched. The V gene's germline CDR1 is MNHEY and CDR2 SMNVEV (reference sequence). The CDR3 bases are TGTGCCAGCAACCAGGACAGGAATTCACCCCTCCACTTT. It is translated as CASNQDRNSPLHF.

The table lists this clonotype with many counts. This chain connects TRBV10-3 to TRBJ2-1; 7 bases are shared with TRBD1. The CDR3 is 12 residues long. CDR1 and CDR2 (germline): ENHRY, SYGVKD. V lost 8 bases, J lost 8 bases, and 6 bases stayed unmatched. CDR3 coding DNA: TGTGCCATCGGACAGGATGGGGATGAGCAGTTCTTC. It yields the protein CAIGQDGDEQFF.

The V call is TRBV6-5, the J call TRBJ1-5, with a possible D match to TRBD1 (6 bases). V was shortened by 7 bases and J by 4 bases, with 11 bases between the two germline ends. The germline V gene has CDR1 MNHEY and CDR2 SVGAGI. CDR3 length: 13 residues. The CDR3 DNA is TGTGCCAGCAACTTACAGGGAAATCAGCCCCAGCATTTT. It translates to CASNLQGNQPQHF.

In this sample, this clonotype turned up a few times. The chain carries TRBV6-5 and TRBJ2-1; D is possibly TRBD1 (6 bases). Germline V gives CDR1 MNHEY, CDR2 SVGAGI. CDR3 length: 13 amino acids. Trimming shortened V by 5 bases and J by 8 bases, and 13 bases separated the two germline ends. CDR3 sequence reads: CASSPPQGYEQFF. The CDR3 bases are TGTGCCAGCAGTCCCCCGCAGGGGTATGAGCAGTTCTTC.

This clonotype was detected a few times. The V and J genes are TRBV28 and TRBJ2-5; TRBD1 is a possible D gene (6 bases). The germline V gene encodes CDR1 MDHEN and CDR2 SYDVKM. The CDR3 contains 15 residues. The V end was cut by 6 bases, the J end by 2 bases, with 16 bases between. CDR3 coding DNA: TGTGCCAGCAGCCCCACCCCCGGACAGCAAGAGACCCAGTACTTC. Amino acids: CASSPTPGQQETQYF.

This clonotype was picked up many times. J is TRBJ2-3 and V is TRBV7-3; 9 positions match TRBD2. Looked up from germline, CDR1 is SGHTA and CDR2 is FQGTGA. This CDR3 has 17 amino acids. The trim removed 3 bases at V and 2 bases at J, leaving 9 bases unmatched. CDR3 residues: CASSLVPSGATTDTQYF. In DNA form, the CDR3 reads TGTGCCAGCAGCTTGGTTCCTAGCGGGGCCACCACAGATACGCAGTATTTT.

In its sample, this clonotype was seen many times. The chain recombines TRBV5-6 with TRBJ1-5; unclear D gene. Trimming stripped 4 bases from V and 2 bases from J, with 13 bases between. This CDR3 has 15 amino acids. CDR1 is SGHDT and CDR2 is YYEEEE in the germline V gene. The CDR3, as DNA: TGTGCCAGCAGCCTAGCGGGTTTTGGCAATCAGCCCCAGCATTTT. Amino acid sequence: CASSLAGFGNQPQHF.

This rearrangement joins TRBV7-6 to TRBJ2-1; D is perhaps TRBD2 (5 bases). This CDR3 has 16 amino acids. The V end was cut by 5 bases, the J end by 7 bases, with 21 bases between. CDR1 is SGHVS and CDR2 is FNYEAQ in the germline V gene. Written as DNA, the CDR3 is TGTGCCAGCAGCCTCCGTAGGACTGTGGGATGGAATGAGCAGTTCTTC. Translated: CASSLRRTVGWNEQFF.

This clonotype was detected only a few times. The rearrangement joins TRBV6-5 to TRBJ1-3; maybe TRBD1 (5 bases). The V gene's germline CDR1 is MNHEY and CDR2 SVGAGI. The V end was cut by 6 bases, the J end by 0 bases, with 12 bases between. CDR3 size: 15 residues. This CDR3 is CASRAIDSSGNTIYF. CDR3 coding DNA: TGTGCCAGCAGGGCTATCGACAGCTCTGGAAACACCATATATTTT.

This clonotype was picked up a small number of times. The chain has TRBV7-2 and TRBJ2-2; TRBD1 aligns across 11 bases. Losses at the gene ends were 5 bases for V and 4 bases for J; bases not matched to a gene: 6. CDR1 and CDR2 (germline): SGHTA, FQGNSA. The length of the CDR3 is 16 residues. Written as DNA, the CDR3 is TGTGCCAGCAGCCAGAGGACAGGGGGCGTCACCGGGGAGCTGTTTTTT. Residues: CASSQRTGGVTGELFF.

This clonotype showed up just a few times. The chain carries TRBV27 and TRBJ1-2; 7 nucleotides line up with TRBD1. Germline V CDR1 and CDR2: MNHEY, SMNVEV (reference sequence). This CDR3 contains 15 residues. The V and J ends lost 5 bases and 4 bases, in that order; junction bases with no gene match: 10. In DNA form, the CDR3 reads TGTGCCAGCAGTCTCAGTCAGGGGGTCGGCTATGGCTACACCTTC. Protein: CASSLSQGVGYGYTF.

This clonotype turned up a few times. This sequence joins TRBV15 and TRBJ2-1; D gene ambiguous. The CDR3 totals 14 residues. V dropped 8 bases and J dropped 5 bases, with 16 bases sitting between them. Germline CDR1 is LNHNV and CDR2 is YYDKDF (reference sequence). The CDR3 coding sequence is TGTGCCACCCAGGTTCAGGAGATAAACAATGAGCAGTTCTTC. It yields the protein CATQVQEINNEQFF.

This chain links TRBV3-1 with TRBJ1-6, with D uncertain. With 0 bases removed from V and 10 bases from J, the gap between germline ends came to 4 bases. Germline-derived CDR1 and CDR2 are LGHDT and YNNKEL (reference sequence). The CDR3 totals 12 residues. The CDR3 here is CASSQDRSPLHF. CDR3 coding DNA: TGTGCCAGCAGCCAAGATCGATCACCCCTCCACTTT.

This clonotype was seen more than once but under ten times. This chain links TRBV7-9 with TRBJ2-3; 10 nucleotides match TRBD1. J gave up 2 bases and V 9 bases, and 5 bases lay outside the gene matches. The CDR3 is 14 residues long. Germline loops: CDR1 SEHNR, CDR2 FQNEAQ (reference sequence). The CDR3 loop reads CASGGTGDTDTQYF. The CDR3 region has the DNA TGTGCCAGTGGCGGGACAGGGGACACAGATACGCAGTATTTT.

The table lists this clonotype with many counts. Here the CDR3 DNA reads TGCAGTGCTAGGGGGGGAGGACAGGGCCTTTACGAGCAGTACTTC. This translates into CSARGGGQGLYEQYF. The chain couples TRBV20-1 to TRBJ2-7, with 8 positions matching TRBD1. V lost 3 bases, J lost 4 bases, and 11 bases stayed unmatched. CDR1 and CDR2 from the germline V gene are DFQATT and SNEGSKA (reference sequence). This CDR3 contains 15 residues.

This clonotype was observed at least ten times. This CDR3 reads CASSYSGGPQPQHF. CDR3 nucleotides: TGTGCCAGCAGTTATTCCGGAGGGCCTCAGCCCCAGCATTTT. V gene TRBV6-2 or TRBV6-3 combines with J gene TRBJ1-5; no clear D. V was cut by 3 bases and J by 6 bases, with 12 bases left in between. Germline V gives CDR1 MNHEY, CDR2 SVGEGT. The CDR3 is made up of 14 amino acids.

The DNA for the CDR3 is TGTGCCAGCAGTTCCACGCAAGTGGGAGGCTTCTACGAGCAGTACTTC. As protein: CASSSTQVGGFYEQYF. The genes are TRBV27 and TRBJ2-7, with D possibly being TRBD2 (6 bases). Germline V CDR1 and CDR2: MNHEY, SMNVEV (reference sequence). The V end was cut by 4 bases, the J end by 3 bases, with 19 bases between. This CDR3 region has 16 residues.

V and J are TRBV6-5 and TRBJ1-5; unclear D gene. CDR1 MNHEY and CDR2 SVGAGI come from the germline V gene. V lost 0 bases and J 6 bases, leaving 9 bases between the germline ends. The CDR3 totals 14 residues. The CDR3, as DNA: TGTGCCAGCAGTTACTCCGGGGAGGGTCAGCCCCAGCATTTT. It encodes CASSYSGEGQPQHF.

This clonotype was observed a single time. This chain links TRBV5-1 with TRBJ2-3; 8 nucleotides align to TRBD1. Germline CDR1 reads SGHRS; CDR2 reads YFSETQ. There are 15 residues in the CDR3. The V segment lost 2 bases and the J segment 7 bases; nucleotides outside the gene matches: 9. In nucleotides, the CDR3 is TGCGCCAGCAGCTTATCGGGACAGGTTACAAATACGCAGTATTTT. Translated, it gives CASSLSGQVTNTQYF.

The rearrangement links TRBV5-1 to TRBJ1-1; tentatively, D is TRBD1 (5 bases). This CDR3 is 14 amino acids long. Germline CDR1 is SGHRS and CDR2 is YFSETQ. V was cut by 2 bases and J by 2 bases, with 10 bases left in between. This CDR3 reads CASSLSGRNTEAFF. The CDR3 DNA is TGCGCCAGCAGCTTATCAGGGCGTAACACTGAAGCTTTCTTT.

This clonotype has a handful of counts. This chain joins TRBV20-1 and TRBJ2-3; 9 positions match TRBD2. The CDR3 totals 13 residues. Germline-derived CDR1 and CDR2 are DFQATT and SNEGSKA (reference sequence). V dropped 6 bases and J dropped 6; count of bases not matched to a gene: 7. The CDR3 nucleotides read TGCAGTGCACGAGCGGGGGGAGGTGATACGCAGTATTTT. This codes for CSARAGGGDTQYF.

With regard to this clonotype: A read error is possible here, since a much larger clone lies one base away. CDR3 sequence (DNA): TGCAGTGCTATGAGACTCTCCGTCCTCCAAGAGACCCAGTACTTC. Amino acids: CSAMRLSVLQETQYF. The gene calls are TRBV20-1 and TRBJ2-5; D unresolved. CDR1 is DFQATT, CDR2 SNEGSKA, per germline (reference sequence). The CDR3 is 15 residues long. Trimming removed 4 bases at V and 1 base at J, with 16 bases between.

This clonotype was observed at least ten times. The chain has TRBV20-1 and TRBJ1-2; D not certain. Germline values: CDR1 DFQATT, CDR2 SNEGSKA (reference sequence). Trimming shortened V by 0 bases and J by 2 bases, and 7 bases separated the two germline ends. The CDR3 has 13 residues. CDR3 sequence reads: CSARDPPNYGYTF. The CDR3 nucleotides are TGCAGTGCTAGAGATCCCCCGAACTATGGCTACACCTTC.